The 21 T cell receptor beta chains presented below share a single source sample, sequenced in a study of human T cells and chemical hapten exposure. TCRdb redid the calling of the RACE reads with MiXCR, one entry per CDR3 protein. The sample carries fewer than 95,000 distinct CDR3 sequences, approximately 10% recorded once. The time point is: patch test 1, 2 weeks after DPC sensitization. The treatment is: therapeutic diphenylcyclopropenone sensitization with weekly scalp DPC. The sample in question was whole blood, obtained in connection with sensitization to the hapten diphenylcyclopropenone (DPC). These receptors were taken from a man between 40 and 49 years old with alopecia areata. Some clones in this sample may be carry-over from other donors' samples.

CDR3 coding DNA: TGTGCCAGCAGCCCCAAATCCACCGGGGAGCTGTTTTTT. It encodes CASSPKSTGELFF. The rearrangement uses TRBV7-3 and TRBJ2-2, with D unclear. Trimming took off 5 bases at V and 4 bases at J, with 8 bases between the two ends. Germline CDR1 is SGHTA and CDR2 is FQGTGA. This CDR3 contains 13 residues.

J is TRBJ2-3 and V is TRBV20-1, with TRBD2 matching 11 bases. Trimming removed 2 bases from V and 3 bases from J; junction bases left unmatched: 4. Germline lookup yields CDR1 DFQATT and CDR2 SNEGSKA (reference sequence). The CDR3 extends over 15 amino acids. CDR3 in amino acids: CSARRLAGRTDTQYF. The CDR3 DNA reads TGCAGTGCTAGAAGACTAGCGGGAAGGACAGATACGCAGTATTTT.

The chain is built from TRBV11-1 and TRBJ2-1; D is perhaps TRBD2 (5 bases). The CDR3 extends over 14 amino acids. Trimming pared 4 bases from V and 4 bases from J, leaving 11 bases between. The germline V gene has CDR1 SGHAT and CDR2 FQDESV (reference sequence). The CDR3 region is CASSSLDYYNEQFF. DNA for the CDR3: TGTGCCAGCAGCTCCCTTGACTATTACAATGAGCAGTTCTTC.

There are a few counts of this clonotype. This chain uses TRBV7-8 with TRBJ2-2, with TRBD2 matching 12 bases. CDR1 is SGHVS and CDR2 is FQNEAQ in the germline V gene. The CDR3 extends over 18 amino acids. The V and J ends lost 3 bases and 0 bases, in that order; junction bases with no gene match: 5. CDR3 nucleotides: TGTGCCAGCAGCTTTTCGGCTAGCGGGAGGGCGAACACCGGGGAGCTGTTTTTT. This encodes CASSFSASGRANTGELFF.

The rearrangement links TRBV20-1 to TRBJ2-5; maybe TRBD1 (5 bases). The CDR3 totals 14 residues. V dropped 0 bases and J dropped 2 bases, with 10 bases sitting between them. CDR1 is DFQATT, CDR2 SNEGSKA, per germline (reference sequence). The CDR3 region has the DNA TGCAGTGCTAGAGATTTCCAGGGACAAGAGACCCAGTACTTC. Protein: CSARDFQGQETQYF.

The V and J genes are TRBV7-8 and TRBJ2-2, with 9 bases identical to TRBD2. Germline V gene lookup returns CDR1 SGHVS and CDR2 FQNEAQ. The CDR3 sequence is 17 residues long. The V and J ends lost 1 base and 2 bases, in that order; junction bases with no gene match: 5. The CDR3 DNA reads as TGTGCCAGCAGCTTAGTCTTGACTAGCGGAAACACCGGGGAGCTGTTTTTT. Translation gives CASSLVLTSGNTGELFF.

This clonotype has a handful of counts. The CDR3 protein is CASSSAGNTQYF. Here the CDR3 DNA reads TGCGCCAGCAGCTCGGCCGGAAATACGCAGTATTTT. The V gene is TRBV5-1, the J gene TRBJ2-3; D call uncertain. The V gene lost 3 bases and the J gene lost 7 bases, with 9 bases spanning the gap. Germline V gives CDR1 SGHRS, CDR2 YFSETQ. The CDR3 consists of 12 residues.

This clonotype was observed a handful of times. The chain employs TRBV6-2 or TRBV6-3 and TRBJ2-3, with D hard to call. V lost 0 bases to trimming and J lost 5 bases, with 3 bases between them. The CDR3 extends over 12 amino acids. Per the germline V gene, CDR1 is MNHEY and CDR2 is SVGEGT. CDR3 protein: CASSYSEDTQYF. CDR3 nucleotide sequence: TGTGCCAGCAGTTACTCAGAAGATACGCAGTATTTT.

This clonotype has more than one count but fewer than ten. The V gene is TRBV3-1, the J gene TRBJ2-2; 10 bases are shared with TRBD2. V gave up 0 bases and J gave up 3 bases; unmatched junction bases: 13. This CDR3 comprises 20 residues. In germline, CDR1 is LGHDT, CDR2 YNNKEL (reference sequence). CDR3 in amino acids: CASSQDPLAGVEWDTGELFF. The DNA for the CDR3 is TGTGCCAGCAGCCAAGATCCTCTAGCGGGAGTAGAGTGGGACACCGGGGAGCTGTTTTTT.

The chain combines TRBV6-5 with TRBJ2-5; D call uncertain. Trimming shortened V by 2 bases and J by 2 bases, and 15 bases separated the two germline ends. Germline CDR1 reads MNHEY; CDR2 reads SVGAGI. The CDR3 loop spans 16 amino acids. For the CDR3, the DNA is TGTGCCAGCAGTTACGCTTTAGCCTGGGGACAAGAGACCCAGTACTTC. Its protein product is CASSYALAWGQETQYF.

This clonotype has a handful of counts. The chain links TRBV2 to TRBJ2-1; 7 bases map to TRBD2. Trimming took 7 bases from V and 6 from J; bases not matched to a gene: 15. Germline CDR1 SNHLY, CDR2 FYNNEI. The CDR3 covers 16 residues. The chain's CDR3 is CASTPPGGRFSNEQFF. The CDR3 region has the DNA TGTGCCAGCACTCCTCCGGGCGGGAGATTCAGCAATGAGCAGTTCTTC.

The V gene is TRBV7-6, the J gene TRBJ2-3, with 11 bases aligning to TRBD2. This CDR3 has 16 residues. Germline values: CDR1 SGHVS, CDR2 FNYEAQ. The junction had 4 bases not matched to a gene; V was cut back by 5 bases and J by 0 bases. The CDR3 coding sequence is TGTGCCAGCAGCCCGGGACTAGCGGAAAGCACAGATACGCAGTATTTT. Encoded protein: CASSPGLAESTDTQYF.

In this sample, this clonotype turned up a few times. CDR3 sequence: CASSVEDRSDTGELFF. The CDR3 region has the DNA TGTGCCAGCAGCGTAGAGGATAGGTCCGACACCGGGGAGCTGTTTTTT. The V gene is TRBV9, the J gene TRBJ2-2; unclear D gene. CDR1 and CDR2 from the germline V gene are SGDLS and YYNGEE. Trimming removed 0 bases from V and 3 bases from J, with 12 bases in between. The CDR3 loop spans 16 amino acids. Based on the CDR3 plus reference TRBV9 and TRBJ2-2, the full variable domain is DSGVTQTPKHLITATGQRVTLRCSPRSGDLSVYWYQQSLDQGLQFLIQYYNGEERAKGNILERFSAQQFPDLHSELNLSSLELGDSALYFCASSVEDRSDTGELFFGEGSRLTVL.

This clonotype was observed a handful of times. This chain uses TRBV7-2 with TRBJ2-5, with 7 bases aligning to TRBD2. V lost 3 bases to trimming and J lost 4 bases; unmatched junction nucleotides: 11. This CDR3 has 16 residues. The germline CDR1 and CDR2 sequences are SGHTA and FQGNSA. The CDR3: CASSLVPDGRTETQYF. In nucleotides, the CDR3 is TGTGCCAGCAGCTTGGTTCCCGACGGGAGGACAGAGACCCAGTACTTC.

This clonotype was observed at least ten times. The chain recombines TRBV6-2 or TRBV6-3 with TRBJ2-7, with D unresolved. Trimming cost V 4 bases and J 0 bases, with 7 bases left between them. The CDR3 sequence is 13 residues long. Germline loops: CDR1 MNHEY, CDR2 SVGEGT. The CDR3 sequence: CASSSPGSYEQYV. As DNA, the CDR3 is TGTGCCAGCAGTTCGCCGGGCTCCTACGAGCAGTACGTC.

The rearrangement links TRBV10-3 to TRBJ1-1; D might be TRBD1 (6 bases). Trimming shortened V by 7 bases and J by 0 bases, and 9 bases separated the two germline ends. Germline V CDR1 and CDR2: ENHRY, SYGVKD. The CDR3 has 13 amino acids. As DNA, the CDR3 is TGTGCCATCAAACAGGGAATGAACACTGAAGCTTTCTTT. This codes for CAIKQGMNTEAFF.

This clonotype was seen only a few times. The J gene is TRBJ1-3, the V gene TRBV6-5; tentative D call: TRBD1 (6 bases). CDR3 length: 14 residues. V lost 5 bases and J lost 4, with 12 bases in between. CDR1 is MNHEY, CDR2 SVGAGI, per germline. The CDR3 loop is CASSPYREGNTIYF. Written as DNA, the CDR3 is TGTGCCAGCAGTCCCTACAGGGAAGGAAACACCATATATTTT.

V and J are TRBV29-1 and TRBJ1-1, with D hard to call. Germline lookup yields CDR1 SQVTM and CDR2 ANQGSEA. This CDR3 is built from 11 residues. The V and J ends lost 7 bases and 1 base respectively, with 7 bases between them. CDR3 region: CSGFRNTEAFF. For the CDR3, the DNA is TGCAGCGGGTTTAGGAACACTGAAGCTTTCTTT.

The chain uses TRBV1 and TRBJ1-3. TRBV1 is given as a pseudogene. The CDR3 totals 15 residues. CDR3 residues: CTSSQTEDSGNTIYF. CDR3 nucleotides: TGCACCAGCAGCCAGACGGAGGACTCTGGAAACACCATATATTTT.

The genes are TRBV3-1 and TRBJ2-1; TRBD2 aligns across 16 bases. From germline, CDR1 is LGHDT and CDR2 YNNKEL (reference sequence). This CDR3 has 20 residues. The junction had 18 bases not matched to a gene; V was cut back by 4 bases and J by 9 bases. CDR3 amino acids: CASSRHTGAGTSGRAGEQFF. CDR3 bases: TGTGCCAGCAGCCGCCATACAGGGGCCGGGACTAGCGGGAGGGCCGGTGAGCAGTTCTTC.

J is TRBJ2-7 and V is TRBV7-2, with D maybe TRBD2 (5 bases). From germline, CDR1 is SGHTA and CDR2 FQGNSA. V was clipped by 6 bases and J by 10 bases, with 13 bases between them. The CDR3 runs 11 residues. The CDR3 loop reads CASRLRGYQYF. CDR3 nucleotides: TGTGCCAGCAGGCTCCGGGGATATCAGTACTTC. Full variable domain (remainder filled in from reference TRBV7-2 and TRBJ2-7): GAGVSQSPSNKVTEKGKDVELRCDPISGHTALYWYRQSLGQGLEFLIYFQGNSAPDKSGLPSDRFSAERTGGSVSTLTIQRTQQEDSAVYLCASRLRGYQYFGPGTRLTVT.